This is a list of T cell receptor beta chains from one sample in a study of T cell repertoires in cytomegalovirus infection. TCRdb fed the reads into MiXCR, producing one record per CDR3 protein. The sample yields hundreds of thousands of distinct CDR3 sequences, under 40% seen once. For these receptors, no antigen is known. The source was cultured CD8+ T cells from PBMCs, collected from culture after CMV antigen stimulation. All receptors derive from a human donor in good health (CMV status not recorded). Some clones in this sample may be carry-over from other donors' samples. The CDR3 runs from the conserved cysteine through the conserved F or W. The D gene is left open where the match is weak. Rows may omit the clone size; those that give it use once, few, many or a size class.

>many|TRBV7-8|TRBJ2-3|TRBD1
TGTGCCAGCAGCCCATTCCGGACAGGGGGGAGAGATACGCAGTATTTT
CASSPFRTGGRDTQYF
>many|TRBV7-6|TRBJ2-5|NA
TGTGCCAGCAGCTTAGAAGCGGTGCTCCAAGAGACCCAGTACTTC
CASSLEAVLQETQYF
>few|TRBV12-5|TRBJ1-1|NA
TGTGCTAGTGGTTTATGGGGGACTGAAGCTTTCTTT
CASGLWGTEAFF
>NA|TRBV19|TRBJ1-5|NA
TGTGCCAGTAGGTCACGGGGGGGCCCCAATCAGCCCCAGCATTTT
CASRSRGGPNQPQHF
>NA|TRBV10-3|TRBJ1-1|NA
TGTGCCATCAGTGAGTCAGTATACACTGAAGCTTTCTTT
CAISESVYTEAFF
>NA|TRBV18|TRBJ2-2|NA
TGTGCCAGCTCACTCCTGACAGCGAACACCGGGGAGCTGTTTTTT
CASSLLTANTGELFF
>few|TRBV6-5|TRBJ2-1|NA
TGTGCCAGCAGTTATGGTGGGGGTCTAACCTACAATGAGCAGTTCTTC
CASSYGGGLTYNEQFF
>many|TRBV7-8|TRBJ1-5|NA
TGTGCCAGCAGCTTAGTAGAAGGGCAGAGTCCTCAGCCCCAGCATTTT
CASSLVEGQSPQPQHF
>once|TRBV6-6|TRBJ1-4|NA
TGTGCCAGCAGGGCTTCTTATAGGTTGGGTGAAAAACTGTTTTTT
CASRASYRLGEKLFF
>once|TRBV6-2/TRBV6-3|TRBJ2-3|TRBD1
TGTGCCAGCAGTAATGGACAGGGGTGGGATACGCAGTATTTT
CASSNGQGWDTQYF
>few|TRBV10-1|TRBJ2-7|NA
TGCGCCAGCAGTGACGGAGGGTACGAGCAGTACTTC
CASSDGGYEQYF
>NA|TRBV7-9|TRBJ2-5|NA
TGTGCCAGCAGCTTAAGGGCTAGCGTCCTCCAAAAGACCCGGTACTTC
CASSLRASVLQKTRYF
>NA|TRBV11-3|TRBJ2-1|TRBD2
TGTGCCAGCAGCTTGAGAGCGGGGGTACCCTACAATGAGCAGTTCTTC
CASSLRAGVPYNEQFF
>few|TRBV28|TRBJ1-2|NA
TGTGCCAGCAGTTTACCTCTGGGGGCTGGCTACACCTTC
CASSLPLGAGYTF
>NA|TRBV29-1|TRBJ2-1|TRBD2
TGCAGCGTTGAACCCGGGACTAGCGGCTACAATGAGCAGTTCTTC
CSVEPGTSGYNEQFF
>NA|TRBV5-4|TRBJ1-3|TRBD1
TGTGCAGCAAGGACAGGAACCCCGGGGGGGACCATATATTTT
CAARTGTPGGTIYF
>many|TRBV7-8|TRBJ2-3|TRBD2
TGTGCCAGCAGCTTTCGGACTAGCGGGGTAATGTTCGGCACAGATACGCAGTATTTT
CASSFRTSGVMFGTDTQYF
>NA|TRBV4-2|TRBJ1-2|NA
TGTGCCAGCAGCCAAGGCAGGACTAACTATGGCTACACCTTC
CASSQGRTNYGYTF
>NA|TRBV2|TRBJ2-7|NA
TGTGCCATCGACGGGGGGCTGTCATACGAGCAGTACTTC
CAIDGGLSYEQYF
>NA|TRBV12-3/TRBV12-4|TRBJ2-1|NA
TGTGCCAGCAGTTTGCCCAGTAATCCGTCAAGCTCCTACAATGAGCAGTTCTTC
CASSLPSNPSSSYNEQFF
>NA|TRBV28|TRBJ2-2|NA
TGTGCCAGCAGTTACAGGGCTATAGACATCGGGGAGCTGTTTTTT
CASSYRAIDIGELFF
>many|TRBV7-6|TRBJ1-6|NA
TGTGCCAGCAGCCCCACGGGGGGCGGGCTAGGGAATTCACCCCTCCACTTT
CASSPTGGGLGNSPLHF
>many|TRBV7-2|TRBJ2-3|NA
TGTGCCAGCAGCTTTCCTGAGGGACGGCGGGGAGATACGCAGTATTTT
CASSFPEGRRGDTQYF
>NA|TRBV12-3/TRBV12-4|TRBJ2-3|NA
TGTGCCAGCAGTTTCCCCGGGGTCTACACAGATACGCAGTATTTT
CASSFPGVYTDTQYF